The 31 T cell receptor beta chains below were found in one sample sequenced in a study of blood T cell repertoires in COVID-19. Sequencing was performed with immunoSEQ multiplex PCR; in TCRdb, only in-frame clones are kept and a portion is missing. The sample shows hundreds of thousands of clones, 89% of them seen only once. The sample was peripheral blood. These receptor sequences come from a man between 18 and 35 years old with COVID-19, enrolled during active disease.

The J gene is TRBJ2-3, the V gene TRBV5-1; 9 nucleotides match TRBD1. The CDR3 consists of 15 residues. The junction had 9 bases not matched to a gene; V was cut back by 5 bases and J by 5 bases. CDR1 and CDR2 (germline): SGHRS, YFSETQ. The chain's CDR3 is CASRPTGGIEDTQYF. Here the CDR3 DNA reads TGCGCCAGCAGACCTACAGGGGGCATCGAAGATACGCAGTATTTT.

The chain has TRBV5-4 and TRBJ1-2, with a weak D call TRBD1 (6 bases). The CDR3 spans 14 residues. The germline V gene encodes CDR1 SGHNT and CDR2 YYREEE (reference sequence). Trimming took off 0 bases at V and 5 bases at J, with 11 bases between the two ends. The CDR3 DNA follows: TGTGCCAGCAGCTTGGGACAGGAATTATATGGCTACACCTTC. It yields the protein CASSLGQELYGYTF.

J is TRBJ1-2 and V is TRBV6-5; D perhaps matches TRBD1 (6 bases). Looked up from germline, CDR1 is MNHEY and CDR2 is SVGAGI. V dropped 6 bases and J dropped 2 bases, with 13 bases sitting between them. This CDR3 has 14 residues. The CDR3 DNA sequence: TGTGCCAGCAGCGCTACAGGGAAGAACTATGGCTACACCTTC. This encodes CASSATGKNYGYTF.

Written as DNA, the CDR3 is TGTGCCAGCAGTTACCTACAGGGGACTGGGACTCTCGCTGAAGCTTTCTTT. Translation: CASSYLQGTGTLAEAFF. The genes are TRBV28 and TRBJ1-1; 7 bases are a match to TRBD1. The CDR3 has 17 amino acids. Looked up from germline, CDR1 is MDHEN and CDR2 is SYDVKM. The ends lost 4 bases at V and 6 bases at J; junction bases unmatched: 17.

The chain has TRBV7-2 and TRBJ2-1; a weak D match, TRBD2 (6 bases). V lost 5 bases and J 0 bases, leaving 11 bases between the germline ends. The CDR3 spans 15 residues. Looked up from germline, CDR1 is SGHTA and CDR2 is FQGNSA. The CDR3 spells CASSPSVSSYNEQFF. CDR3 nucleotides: TGTGCCAGCAGCCCTAGCGTAAGCTCCTACAATGAGCAGTTCTTC.

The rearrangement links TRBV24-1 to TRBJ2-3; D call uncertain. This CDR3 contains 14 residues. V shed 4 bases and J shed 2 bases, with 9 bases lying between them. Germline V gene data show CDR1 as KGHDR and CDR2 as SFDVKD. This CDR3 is CATSEANPTDTQYF. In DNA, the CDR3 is TGTGCCACCAGTGAGGCCAACCCCACAGATACGCAGTATTTT.

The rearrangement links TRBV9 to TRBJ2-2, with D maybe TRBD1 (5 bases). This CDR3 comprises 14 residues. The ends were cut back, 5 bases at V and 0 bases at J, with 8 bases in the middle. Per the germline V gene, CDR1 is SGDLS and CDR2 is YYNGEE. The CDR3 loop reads CASRPDTNTGELFF. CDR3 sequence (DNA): TGTGCCAGCAGACCGGACACGAACACCGGGGAGCTGTTTTTT.

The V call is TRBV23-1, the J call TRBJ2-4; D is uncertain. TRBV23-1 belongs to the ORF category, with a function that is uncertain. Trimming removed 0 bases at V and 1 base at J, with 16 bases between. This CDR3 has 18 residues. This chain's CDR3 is CASSQSLMGSMAKNIQYF. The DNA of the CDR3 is TGCGCCAGCAGTCAATCGTTAATGGGCAGCATGGCCAAAAACATTCAGTACTTC.

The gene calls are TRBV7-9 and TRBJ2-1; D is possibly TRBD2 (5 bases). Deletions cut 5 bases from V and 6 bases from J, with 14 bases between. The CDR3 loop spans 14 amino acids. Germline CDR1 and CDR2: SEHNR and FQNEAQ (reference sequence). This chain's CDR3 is CASSPWTLANEQFF. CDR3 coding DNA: TGTGCCAGCAGCCCCTGGACCCTAGCCAATGAGCAGTTCTTC.

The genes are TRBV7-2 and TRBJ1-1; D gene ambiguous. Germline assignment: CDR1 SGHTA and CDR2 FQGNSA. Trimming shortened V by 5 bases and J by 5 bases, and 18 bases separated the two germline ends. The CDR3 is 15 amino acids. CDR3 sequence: CASSRSVGSGTEAFF. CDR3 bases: TGTGCCAGCAGCCGTAGCGTGGGGTCCGGGACTGAAGCTTTCTTT.

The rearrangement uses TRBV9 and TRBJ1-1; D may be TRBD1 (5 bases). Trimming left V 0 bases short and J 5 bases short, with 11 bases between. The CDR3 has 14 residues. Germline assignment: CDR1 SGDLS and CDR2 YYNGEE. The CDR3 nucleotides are TGTGCCAGCAGCGTAGGGGGGGTTGGAACTGAAGCTTTCTTT. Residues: CASSVGGVGTEAFF.

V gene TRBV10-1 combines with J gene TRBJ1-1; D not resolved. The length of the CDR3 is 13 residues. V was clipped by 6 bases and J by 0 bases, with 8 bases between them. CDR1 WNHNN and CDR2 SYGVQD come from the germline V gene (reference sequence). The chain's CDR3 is CASSAGMNTEAFF. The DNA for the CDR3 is TGCGCCAGCAGCGCAGGTATGAACACTGAAGCTTTCTTT.

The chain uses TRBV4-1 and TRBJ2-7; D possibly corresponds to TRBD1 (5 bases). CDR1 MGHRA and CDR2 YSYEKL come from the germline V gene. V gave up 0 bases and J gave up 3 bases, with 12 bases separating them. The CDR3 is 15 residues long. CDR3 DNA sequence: TGCGCCAGCAGCCAAGAAGGGCCAAGGGGCTACGAGCAGTACTTC. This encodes CASSQEGPRGYEQYF.

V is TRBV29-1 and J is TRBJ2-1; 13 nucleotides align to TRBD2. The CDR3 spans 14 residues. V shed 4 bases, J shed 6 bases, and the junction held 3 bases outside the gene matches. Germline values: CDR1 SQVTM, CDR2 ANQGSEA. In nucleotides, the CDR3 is TGCAGCGTTGGGCGGACTAGCGGGGGCAATGAGCAGTTCTTC. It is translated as CSVGRTSGGNEQFF.

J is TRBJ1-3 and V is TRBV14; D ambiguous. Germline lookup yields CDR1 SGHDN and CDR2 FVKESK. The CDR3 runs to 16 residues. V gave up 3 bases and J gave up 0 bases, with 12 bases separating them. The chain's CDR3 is CASSQFGSFSGNTIYF. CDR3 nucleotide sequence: TGTGCCAGCAGCCAGTTCGGTTCATTCTCTGGAAACACCATATATTTT.

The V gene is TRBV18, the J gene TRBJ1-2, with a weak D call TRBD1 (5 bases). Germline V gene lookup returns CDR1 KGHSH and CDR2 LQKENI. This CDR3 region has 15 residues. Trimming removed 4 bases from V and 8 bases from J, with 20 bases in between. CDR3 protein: CASSLAAGPSEGYTF. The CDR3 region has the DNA TGTGCCAGCTCACTAGCCGCGGGACCCTCTGAAGGCTACACCTTC. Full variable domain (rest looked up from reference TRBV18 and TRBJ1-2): NAGVMQNPRHLVRRRGQEARLRCSPMKGHSHVYWYRQLPEEGLKFMVYLQKENIIDESGMPKERFSAEFPKEGPSILRIQQVVRGDSAAYFCASSLAAGPSEGYTFGSGTRLTVV.

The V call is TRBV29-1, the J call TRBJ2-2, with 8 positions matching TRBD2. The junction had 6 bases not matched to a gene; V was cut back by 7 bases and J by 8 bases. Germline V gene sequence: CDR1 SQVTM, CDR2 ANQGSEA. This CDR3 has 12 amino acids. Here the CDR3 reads CSGEAGGGELFF. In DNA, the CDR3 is TGCAGCGGAGAGGCGGGAGGTGGGGAGCTGTTTTTT.

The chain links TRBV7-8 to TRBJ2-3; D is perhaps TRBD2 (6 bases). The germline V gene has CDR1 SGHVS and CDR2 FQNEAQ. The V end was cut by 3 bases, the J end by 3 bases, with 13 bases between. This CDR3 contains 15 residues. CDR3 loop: CASSLWGVKTDTQYF. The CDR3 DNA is TGTGCCAGCAGCTTGTGGGGGGTTAAGACAGATACGCAGTATTTT.

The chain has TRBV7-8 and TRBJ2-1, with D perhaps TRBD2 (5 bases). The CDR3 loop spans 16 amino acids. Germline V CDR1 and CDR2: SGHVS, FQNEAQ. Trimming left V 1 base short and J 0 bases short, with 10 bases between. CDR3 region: CASSLGTFSSYNEQFF. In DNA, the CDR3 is TGTGCCAGCAGCTTAGGGACTTTCAGCTCCTACAATGAGCAGTTCTTC.

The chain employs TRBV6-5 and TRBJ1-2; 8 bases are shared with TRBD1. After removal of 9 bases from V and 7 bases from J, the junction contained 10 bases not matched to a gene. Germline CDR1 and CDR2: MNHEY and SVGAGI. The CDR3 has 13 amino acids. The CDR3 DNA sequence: TGTGCCAGTTGGACAGGGCGGGTAGGTGGCTACACCTTC. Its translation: CASWTGRVGGYTF.

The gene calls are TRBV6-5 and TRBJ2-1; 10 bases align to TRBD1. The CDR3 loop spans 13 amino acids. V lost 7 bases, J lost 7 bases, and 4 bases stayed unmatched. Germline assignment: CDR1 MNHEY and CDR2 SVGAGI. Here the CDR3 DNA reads TGTGCCAGCACCCTGGACAGGGGGAATGAGCAGTTCTTC. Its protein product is CASTLDRGNEQFF.

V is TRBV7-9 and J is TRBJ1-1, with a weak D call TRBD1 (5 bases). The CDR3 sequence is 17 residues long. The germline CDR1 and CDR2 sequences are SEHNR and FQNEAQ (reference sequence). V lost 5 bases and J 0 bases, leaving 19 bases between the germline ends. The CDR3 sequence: CASSNWGKGAMNTEAFF. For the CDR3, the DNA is TGTGCCAGCAGCAACTGGGGAAAAGGGGCTATGAACACTGAAGCTTTCTTT.

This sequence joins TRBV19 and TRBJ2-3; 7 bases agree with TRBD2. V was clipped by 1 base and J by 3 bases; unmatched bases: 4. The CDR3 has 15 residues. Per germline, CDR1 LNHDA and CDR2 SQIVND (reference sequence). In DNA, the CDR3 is TGTGCCAGTAGTATAGGGGCGGGAGAAACAGATACGCAGTATTTT. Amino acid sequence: CASSIGAGETDTQYF.

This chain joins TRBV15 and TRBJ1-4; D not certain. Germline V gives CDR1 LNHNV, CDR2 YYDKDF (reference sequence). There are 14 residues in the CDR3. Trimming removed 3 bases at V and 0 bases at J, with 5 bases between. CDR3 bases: TGTGCCACCAGCAGGGCAGCAACTAATGAAAAACTGTTTTTT. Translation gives CATSRAATNEKLFF.

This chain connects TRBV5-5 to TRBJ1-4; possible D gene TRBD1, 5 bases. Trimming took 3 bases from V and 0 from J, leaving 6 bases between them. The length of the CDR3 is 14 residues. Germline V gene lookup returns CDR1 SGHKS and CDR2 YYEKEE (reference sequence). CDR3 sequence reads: CASSSRATNEKLFF. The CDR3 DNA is TGTGCCAGCAGCTCCAGGGCAACTAATGAAAAACTGTTTTTT.

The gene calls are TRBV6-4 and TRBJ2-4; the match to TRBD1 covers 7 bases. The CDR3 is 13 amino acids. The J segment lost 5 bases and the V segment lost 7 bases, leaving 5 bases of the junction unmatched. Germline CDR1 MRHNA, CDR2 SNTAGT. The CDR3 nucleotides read TGTGCCAGCATCCGGGACAGACAAAACATTCAGTACTTC. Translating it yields CASIRDRQNIQYF.

CDR3 nucleotides: TGTGCCACCAGCAGGCGCCTCCCTTTTAACAATGAGCAGTTCTTC. Its translation: CATSRRLPFNNEQFF. This rearrangement joins TRBV15 to TRBJ2-1; D call uncertain. The V and J ends lost 3 bases and 5 bases respectively, with 14 bases between them. The CDR3 is made up of 15 amino acids. Germline values: CDR1 LNHNV, CDR2 YYDKDF (reference sequence).

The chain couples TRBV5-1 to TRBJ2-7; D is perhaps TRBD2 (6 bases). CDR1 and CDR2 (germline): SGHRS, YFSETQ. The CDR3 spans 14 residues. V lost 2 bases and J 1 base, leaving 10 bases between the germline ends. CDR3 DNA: TGCGCCAGCAGCTTACTAGCAGCTTCCTACGAGCAGTACTTC. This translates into CASSLLAASYEQYF.

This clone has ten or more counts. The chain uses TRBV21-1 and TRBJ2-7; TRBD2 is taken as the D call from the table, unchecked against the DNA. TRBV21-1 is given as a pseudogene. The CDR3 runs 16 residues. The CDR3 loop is CASSKAPLAGGPEQYF. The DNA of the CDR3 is TGTGCCAGCAGCAAAGCCCCCTTAGCGGGAGGGCCCGAGCAGTACTTC.

The CDR3 protein is CASSTLTYNYGYTF. The DNA of the CDR3 is TGTGCCAGCAGCACCTTGACATATAACTATGGCTACACCTTC. The V and J genes are TRBV7-9 and TRBJ1-2; no clear D. The V end lost 5 bases, the J end lost 1 base, and 11 bases lay between the germline ends. The CDR3 runs to 14 residues. The germline CDR1 and CDR2 sequences are SEHNR and FQNEAQ (reference sequence).

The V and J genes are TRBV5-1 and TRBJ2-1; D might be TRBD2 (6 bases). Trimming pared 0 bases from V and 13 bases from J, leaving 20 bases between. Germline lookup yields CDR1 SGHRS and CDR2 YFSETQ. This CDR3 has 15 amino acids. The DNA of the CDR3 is TGCGCCAGCAGCTTGGCCAGTATGGGGGAGGTAAAACAGTTCTTC. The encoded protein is CASSLASMGEVKQFF.